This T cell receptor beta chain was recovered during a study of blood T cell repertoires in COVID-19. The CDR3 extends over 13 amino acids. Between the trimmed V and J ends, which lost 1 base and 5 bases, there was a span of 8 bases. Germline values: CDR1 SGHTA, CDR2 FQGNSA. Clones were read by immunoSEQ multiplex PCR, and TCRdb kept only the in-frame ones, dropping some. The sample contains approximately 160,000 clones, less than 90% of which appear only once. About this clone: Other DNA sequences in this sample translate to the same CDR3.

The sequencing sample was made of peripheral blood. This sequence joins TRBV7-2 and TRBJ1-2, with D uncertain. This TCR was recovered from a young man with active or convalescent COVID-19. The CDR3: CASSLGGSYGYTF. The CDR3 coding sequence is TGTGCCAGCAGCTTAGGCGGCTCGTATGGCTACACCTTC.